This T cell receptor beta chain was observed in a study of T cells in Graves' hyperthyroidism and ophthalmopathy. Amplified regions were TCR beta CDR3 sequences from RNA transcripts. The HTBI set primed first-round TCR CDR3 RT-PCR. TCRdb itself ran the multiplex PCR reads through MiXCR, one entry per CDR3 protein. The table shows around 600,000 distinct CDR3 sequences, with about 14% occurring only once. CDR3 length: 14 amino acids. CDR1 is SEHNR and CDR2 is FQNEAQ in the germline V gene (reference sequence). After removal of 4 bases from V and 7 bases from J, the junction contained 5 bases not matched to a gene.

What was sequenced was blood. The rearrangement links TRBV7-9 to TRBJ2-1, with 9 bases identical to TRBD2. This clonotype was obtained from a woman in her forties or fifties with Graves' ophthalmopathy. The CDR3 coding sequence is TGTGCCAGCAGCTATAGCGGGAGCCCAAATGAGCAGTTCTTC. It encodes CASSYSGSPNEQFF. The full variable domain, rest sourced from reference TRBV7-9 and TRBJ2-1, is DTGVSQNPRHKITKRGQNVTFRCDPISEHNRLYWYRQTLGQGPEFLTYFQNEAQLEKSRLLSDRFSAERPKGSFSTLEIQRTEQGDSAMYLCASSYSGSPNEQFFGPGTRLTVL.